This T cell receptor beta chain originates from a study of cytomegalovirus exposure and HLA in healthy donors. Per germline, CDR1 SGDLS and CDR2 YYNGEE. The CDR3 is 14 residues long. The primer mix had 60 Vbeta and 13 Jbeta primers. Only in-frame clones appear in the TCRdb table, and some are missing; sequencing was by immunoSEQ multiplex PCR. The repertoire holds some 120,000 clones, with under 80% as singletons. Turning to this clone: Its target is not known.

Broader study findings: In vitro data verified a few CMV-associated chains as specific for CMV antigens. Only CMV serostatus was available as immune exposure information. In a later analysis, TCR beta V- and J-gene trimming showed a link to a missense DCLRE1C variant. TCR beta chains numbering approximately 150 were designated cytomegalovirus-associated.

The chain links TRBV9 to TRBJ2-5, with D perhaps TRBD2 (5 bases). The J call is in doubt because the DNA end fits TRBJ2-7 better. The clonotype comes from a woman in her sixties or seventies in good health and CMV-seropositive. Input material: PBMCs. The CDR3 reads CASSPRRTDYEQYF. The CDR3 coding sequence is TGTGCCAGCAGCCCTCGGAGGACCGACTACGAGCAGTACTTC.